This paragraph reports one TCR beta chain. This sample was included in a study of OX40 agonist ivuxolimab in advanced cancers. The CDR3 spans 14 residues. Germline V gene data show CDR1 as MDHEN and CDR2 as SYDVKM. V gave up 6 bases and J gave up 0 bases; unmatched junction bases: 4. The protocol was immunoSEQ multiplex PCR, while the TCRdb copy is restricted to in-frame clones and leaves out a portion. The table lists around 60,000 clones, 80% to 95% of them singletons, with approximately 25% in the top ten. The sequencing here drew on CD4+ or CD8+ T cells sorted from blood, taken in a trial of the OX40 agonist ivuxolimab. The V gene is TRBV28, the J gene TRBJ1-1; 7 nucleotides match TRBD1. This sequence originates from an adult with an advanced solid tumor such as melanoma, head and neck, liver or kidney cancer. The CDR3 coding sequence is TGTGCCAGCAGCCCGACAGGGATGAACACTGAAGCTTTCTTT. Its translation: CASSPTGMNTEAFF.